The 21 T cell receptor beta chains presented below share a single source sample, sequenced in a study of blood T cell repertoires in COVID-19. The protocol was immunoSEQ multiplex PCR, while the TCRdb copy is restricted to in-frame clones and leaves out a portion. The table lists tens of thousands of clones, around 90% of them singletons. The sequenced material came from peripheral blood. These TCRs come from a human donor in a cohort sampled during active COVID-19.

This sequence joins TRBV5-6 and TRBJ1-3; no definite D call. CDR3 length: 17 amino acids. V was clipped by 0 bases and J by 1 base, with 14 bases between them. The V gene's germline CDR1 is SGHDT and CDR2 YYEEEE. The CDR3 protein is CASSLVARARSGNTIYF. CDR3 in DNA: TGTGCCAGCAGCTTGGTTGCGCGGGCGCGATCTGGAAACACCATATATTTT.

The chain recombines TRBV6-5 with TRBJ2-1; 10 bases are a match to TRBD2. Germline lookup yields CDR1 MNHEY and CDR2 SVGAGI. The CDR3 length is 15 residues. Unmatched junction bases numbered 5, after V lost 5 bases and J lost 4 bases. CDR3: CASSPSGGAYNEQFF. CDR3 sequence (DNA): TGTGCCAGCAGTCCAAGCGGGGGGGCTTACAATGAGCAGTTCTTC.

The chain joins TRBV19 to TRBJ2-1; TRBD2 matches 8 bases. The CDR3 covers 13 residues. V lost 5 bases to trimming and J lost 14 bases; unmatched junction nucleotides: 11. The V gene's germline CDR1 is LNHDA and CDR2 SQIVND (reference sequence). The CDR3 nucleotides read TGTGCCAGTAGTCCCAACAAGCTTAGCGGGGAGTTCTTC. Translating it yields CASSPNKLSGEFF.

This sequence joins TRBV2 and TRBJ2-5, with D possibly TRBD1 on 7 matching bases. V lost 8 bases, J lost 1 base, and 17 bases lay in between. The CDR3 consists of 15 residues. In germline, CDR1 is SNHLY, CDR2 FYNNEI. The CDR3 nucleotides read TGTGCCAGCCAGGAGGGGGCCTATTCCCAAGAGACCCAGTACTTC. Protein: CASQEGAYSQETQYF.

The count of this clone is one. This chain links TRBV6-5 with TRBJ2-7; D ambiguous. The CDR3 totals 12 residues. Trimming took off 6 bases at V and 7 bases at J, with 13 bases between the two ends. Germline CDR1 reads MNHEY; CDR2 reads SVGAGI. The CDR3: CASSLPAGEQYF. CDR3 nucleotide sequence: TGTGCCAGCAGCTTACCGGCAGGAGAGCAGTACTTC.

The chain couples TRBV9 to TRBJ2-2, with a possible D match to TRBD2 (5 bases). The V gene lost 2 bases and the J gene lost 2 bases, with 13 bases spanning the gap. Per germline, CDR1 SGDLS and CDR2 YYNGEE. This CDR3 has 16 residues. CDR3 sequence reads: CASSVRTGINTGELFF. CDR3 nucleotide sequence: TGTGCCAGCAGCGTCAGGACGGGAATTAACACCGGGGAGCTGTTTTTT.

The V gene is TRBV5-6, the J gene TRBJ2-1; TRBD2 matches 13 bases. This CDR3 comprises 18 residues. V lost 3 bases and J lost 7; bases outside the gene matches: 13. The V gene's germline CDR1 is SGHDT and CDR2 YYEEEE. The CDR3 protein is CASSSHTTLAGGRNEQFF. Here the CDR3 DNA reads TGTGCCAGCAGCTCACACACGACACTAGCGGGGGGGCGGAATGAGCAGTTCTTC.

This clone occurred once. V is TRBV4-3 and J is TRBJ1-2; 7 bases fit TRBD1. The trim removed 0 bases at V and 2 bases at J, leaving 6 bases unmatched. The CDR3 extends over 16 amino acids. Per germline, CDR1 LGHNA and CDR2 YSLEER. CDR3 sequence reads: CASSQDRGNLNYGYTF. CDR3 DNA sequence: TGCGCCAGCAGCCAAGACAGGGGGAACCTGAACTATGGCTACACCTTC.

J is TRBJ2-1 and V is TRBV12-3 or TRBV12-4; a weak D match, TRBD2 (7 bases). CDR3 length: 12 amino acids. Trimming shortened V by 7 bases and J by 7 bases, and 11 bases separated the two germline ends. As DNA, the CDR3 is TGTGCCAGCAAGGGGGGGTTGAATGAGCAGTTCTTC. This codes for CASKGGLNEQFF.

The gene calls are TRBV18 and TRBJ1-1, with TRBD1 as a possible D gene (6 bases). Between the trimmed V and J ends, which lost 1 base and 6 bases, there was a span of 6 bases. Germline V gives CDR1 KGHSH, CDR2 LQKENI. The CDR3 totals 12 residues. The DNA for the CDR3 is TGTGCCAGCTCACCACAGGGGGCTGAAGCTTTCTTT. This encodes CASSPQGAEAFF.

J is TRBJ2-5 and V is TRBV6-2 or TRBV6-3, with 10 bases lining up with TRBD2. The trim removed 5 bases at V and 2 bases at J, leaving 5 bases unmatched. This CDR3 region has 15 residues. Germline V gene data show CDR1 as MNHEY and CDR2 as SVGEGT. The CDR3 DNA reads TGTGCCAGCAGTGCCCTAGCGGGGGCGCAAGAGACCCAGTACTTC. The encoded protein is CASSALAGAQETQYF.

The chain joins TRBV6-5 to TRBJ2-5; D remains ambiguous. Germline V gene data show CDR1 as MNHEY and CDR2 as SVGAGI. The ends were cut back, 5 bases at V and 7 bases at J, with 14 bases in the middle. This CDR3 spans 13 amino acids. In DNA, the CDR3 is TGTGCCAGCAGTAAGACACGGTTGGGGACCCAGTACTTC. Translated: CASSKTRLGTQYF.

V is TRBV25-1 and J is TRBJ2-7; 9 bases are a match to TRBD2. V lost 8 bases, J lost 6 bases, and 2 bases stayed unmatched. The germline CDR1 and CDR2 sequences are MGHDK and SYGVNS. This CDR3 has 11 residues. DNA for the CDR3: TGTGCCAGCGGGGGACTAGCCGAGCAGTACTTC. Amino acid sequence: CASGGLAEQYF.

V usage is TRBV5-1 and J usage is TRBJ1-2, with no clear D. CDR3 size: 13 residues. Trimming shortened V by 0 bases and J by 3 bases, and 6 bases separated the two germline ends. CDR1 is SGHRS and CDR2 is YFSETQ in the germline V gene. The DNA of the CDR3 is TGCGCCAGCAGCTTGGGGACTGACTATGGCTACACCTTC. As protein: CASSLGTDYGYTF.

This sequence joins TRBV30 and TRBJ2-7; 7 positions agree with TRBD2. In germline, CDR1 is GTSNPN, CDR2 SVGIG (reference sequence). V was clipped by 2 bases and J by 7 bases; unmatched bases: 5. The CDR3 length is 12 residues. CDR3: CAWSFGAGEQYF. CDR3 DNA sequence: TGTGCCTGGAGTTTCGGAGCGGGGGAGCAGTACTTC. Drawing the rest from reference TRBV30 and TRBJ2-7, the complete variable domain is SQTIHQWPATLVQPVGSPLSLECTVEGTSNPNLYWYRQAAGRGLQLLFYSVGIGQISSEVPQNLSASRPQDRQFILSSKKLLLSDSGFYLCAWSFGAGEQYFGPGTRLTVT.

CDR3 amino acids: CASSLEGQGVYNEQFF. The CDR3 bases are TGTGCCAGCAGCTTGGAAGGACAGGGGGTCTACAATGAGCAGTTCTTC. The V gene is TRBV5-5, the J gene TRBJ2-1; 10 positions agree with TRBD1. This CDR3 comprises 16 residues. The trim removed 0 bases at V and 3 bases at J, leaving 3 bases unmatched. Germline V gene lookup returns CDR1 SGHKS and CDR2 YYEKEE (reference sequence).

This sequence joins TRBV6-1 and TRBJ1-5, with D hard to call. Germline CDR1 is MNHNS and CDR2 is SASEGT. The CDR3 length is 17 residues. V gave up 0 bases and J gave up 0 bases, with 12 bases separating them. CDR3 nucleotides: TGTGCCAGCAGTGAAGCGTATGGCAGGTTTAGCAATCAGCCCCAGCATTTT. This sequence encodes CASSEAYGRFSNQPQHF.

The chain joins TRBV28 to TRBJ1-6, with D uncertain. The CDR3 covers 16 residues. Germline-derived CDR1 and CDR2 are MDHEN and SYDVKM. V was shortened by 7 bases and J by 6 bases, with 19 bases between the two germline ends. The CDR3 region is CASTERTGSSNSPLHF. The CDR3 coding sequence is TGTGCCAGCACCGAAAGGACGGGATCGAGTAATTCACCCCTCCACTTT.

The count of this clone is one. The chain links TRBV4-2 to TRBJ2-5; 12 bases map to TRBD2. Germline V gene lookup returns CDR1 LGHNA and CDR2 YNFKEQ. The CDR3 has 16 residues. The J segment lost 4 bases and the V segment lost 1 base, leaving 4 bases of the junction unmatched. This CDR3 reads CASSQASGGARETQYF. The CDR3 nucleotides are TGTGCCAGCAGCCAAGCTAGCGGGGGGGCCCGAGAGACCCAGTACTTC.

This clone was seen once. The gene calls are TRBV5-1 and TRBJ1-1; D perhaps matches TRBD1 (6 bases). Germline V gene data show CDR1 as SGHRS and CDR2 as YFSETQ. The CDR3 consists of 12 residues. V shed 1 base and J shed 11 bases, with 12 bases lying between them. This CDR3 is CASSLNGGSAFF. The CDR3 region has the DNA TGCGCCAGCAGCTTGAATGGGGGCTCGGCTTTCTTT.

The chain links TRBV5-6 to TRBJ1-1; D possibly corresponds to TRBD1 (5 bases). Trimming took 0 bases from V and 4 from J, leaving 10 bases between them. Germline V gives CDR1 SGHDT, CDR2 YYEEEE. This CDR3 is built from 14 residues. CDR3 in amino acids: CASSLAGRRTEAFF. For the CDR3, the DNA is TGTGCCAGCAGCTTGGCAGGGAGGCGCACTGAAGCTTTCTTT. Combining the CDR3 with reference TRBV5-6 and TRBJ1-1 gives the whole variable domain DAGVTQSPTHLIKTRGQQVTLRCSPKSGHDTVSWYQQALGQGPQFIFQYYEEEERQRGNFPDRFSGHQFPNYSSELNVNALLLGDSALYLCASSLAGRRTEAFFGQGTRLTVV.